The 26 T cell receptor beta chains below come from one sample, sequenced in a study of Tregs in tolerant kidney transplant recipients (dated by TCRdb to between 2018 and 2020). Libraries came from the immunoSEQ multiplex PCR assay. TCRdb limited this immuneACCESS table to in-frame rearrangements with V and J called. A share of clones is missing; checked studies link under half to unresolved V genes, and the rest is unexplained. Counted in this sample were 95,000 to 120,000 clones; 90% of them appeared once. Just under 0.35% of the sample is taken by the ten largest. The time point label corresponds to: blood sample drawn before combined kidney and bone marrow transplant. Material: CD4+ T cells from blood, obtained before the transplant. The origin of the receptors is a human donor who received a combined kidney and bone marrow transplant.

V and J are TRBV27 and TRBJ2-3; D unresolved. Trimming shortened V by 3 bases and J by 1 base, and 5 bases separated the two germline ends. Germline loops: CDR1 MNHEY, CDR2 SMNVEV (reference sequence). The CDR3 is 13 residues long. CDR3 sequence (DNA): TGTGCCAGCAGTTTCCCCGGCACAGATACGCAGTATTTT. It encodes CASSFPGTDTQYF.

The gene calls are TRBV5-6 and TRBJ2-1; 7 bases agree with TRBD2. V lost 3 bases to trimming and J lost 1 base; unmatched junction nucleotides: 7. This CDR3 comprises 16 residues. Looked up from germline, CDR1 is SGHDT and CDR2 is YYEEEE. CDR3 protein: CASSSGGGGSYNEQFF. In DNA, the CDR3 is TGTGCCAGCAGCTCGGGAGGTGGGGGTTCCTACAATGAGCAGTTCTTC.

V usage is TRBV19 and J usage is TRBJ2-3, with D hard to call. V lost 6 bases, J lost 6 bases, and 13 bases lay in between. CDR3 size: 13 residues. Germline V gene lookup returns CDR1 LNHDA and CDR2 SQIVND (reference sequence). The CDR3 is CASSLRSEDTQYF. CDR3 DNA: TGTGCCAGTAGCCTTCGGAGTGAGGATACGCAGTATTTT.

The chain joins TRBV19 to TRBJ1-6, with D possibly being TRBD1 (5 bases). In germline, CDR1 is LNHDA, CDR2 SQIVND (reference sequence). This CDR3 has 20 amino acids. Trimming took 5 bases from V and 3 from J, leaving 26 bases between them. CDR3 bases: TGTGCCAGTAGTCCACTTGCTCAATTTACAGGATTCTTCTATAATTCACCCCTCCACTTT. Its protein product is CASSPLAQFTGFFYNSPLHF.

V and J are TRBV30 and TRBJ2-7; possible D gene TRBD1, 5 bases. The V end lost 0 bases, the J end lost 2 bases, and 8 bases lay between the germline ends. The CDR3 is 13 residues long. Germline V gene sequence: CDR1 GTSNPN, CDR2 SVGIG (reference sequence). The CDR3 DNA reads TGTGCCTGGAGTGTTCAGGGTACCTACGAGCAGTACTTC. This gives the protein CAWSVQGTYEQYF.

For the CDR3, the DNA is TGTGCCAGCGCTCTTGGCAGGGCGGGAAGAGAGACCCAGTACTTC. Amino acids: CASALGRAGRETQYF. The chain carries TRBV5-4 and TRBJ2-5; tentative D call: TRBD2 (6 bases). Germline V CDR1 and CDR2: SGHNT, YYREEE (reference sequence). The V gene lost 7 bases and the J gene lost 4 bases, with 20 bases spanning the gap. The CDR3 runs to 15 residues.

This chain connects TRBV6-5 to TRBJ1-1, with 7 nucleotides matching TRBD1. In germline, CDR1 is MNHEY, CDR2 SVGAGI. The CDR3 has 14 amino acids. V shed 6 bases, J shed 1 base, and the junction held 5 bases outside the gene matches. CDR3 DNA: TGTGCCAGCAGACCGGGACAGAGGAACACTGAAGCTTTCTTT. It translates to CASRPGQRNTEAFF.

As DNA, the CDR3 is TGCGCCAGCAGCTTGGCCTTGGCTAGCGGCCAAGAGACCCAGTACTTC. It encodes CASSLALASGQETQYF. V usage is TRBV5-1 and J usage is TRBJ2-5, with 7 bases identical to TRBD2. Trimming at V came to 0 bases and at J to 1 base, leaving 6 bases not matched to a gene. Germline CDR1 is SGHRS and CDR2 is YFSETQ. The CDR3 sequence is 16 residues long.

This sequence joins TRBV9 and TRBJ2-3; 10 nucleotides match TRBD2. The ends lost 1 base at V and 6 bases at J; junction bases unmatched: 5. The length of the CDR3 is 15 residues. Germline V gene sequence: CDR1 SGDLS, CDR2 YYNGEE. The chain's CDR3 is CASSVSSGRADTQYF. In DNA, the CDR3 is TGTGCCAGCAGCGTATCCAGCGGGAGGGCGGATACGCAGTATTTT.

The CDR3 is CASSDSKEGEGETQYF. The CDR3 DNA is TGTGCCAGCAGTGACTCGAAGGAGGGCGAGGGGGAGACCCAGTACTTC. V gene TRBV6-4 combines with J gene TRBJ2-5; D possibly corresponds to TRBD2 (6 bases). CDR3 length equals 16 residues. Germline V CDR1 and CDR2: MRHNA, SNTAGT. V lost 0 bases to trimming and J lost 5 bases, with 16 bases between them.

This chain connects TRBV19 to TRBJ2-5; 8 bases map to TRBD1. CDR1 is LNHDA, CDR2 SQIVND, per germline (reference sequence). The V gene end was trimmed by 10 bases and the J gene end by 7 bases; junction bases not matched to a gene: 29. The length of the CDR3 is 19 residues. CDR3 sequence reads: CATGGRDRGVGATRGTQYF. The DNA for the CDR3 is TGTGCCACCGGTGGGAGAGACAGGGGCGTCGGTGCGACAAGGGGGACCCAGTACTTC.

J is TRBJ2-1 and V is TRBV7-2; 11 bases agree with TRBD2. V dropped 5 bases and J dropped 5; count of bases not matched to a gene: 5. Per germline, CDR1 SGHTA and CDR2 FQGNSA. The CDR3 has 15 amino acids. CDR3 coding DNA: TGTGCCAGCAGCCCCCGACTAGCGGGGAACAATGAGCAGTTCTTC. It translates to CASSPRLAGNNEQFF.

This chain connects TRBV2 to TRBJ2-1; 10 nucleotides align to TRBD1. Trimming at V came to 8 bases and at J to 8 bases, leaving 9 bases not matched to a gene. CDR3 size: 14 residues. Per germline, CDR1 SNHLY and CDR2 FYNNEI. CDR3 sequence reads: CASDGDRGVDEQFF. CDR3 sequence (DNA): TGTGCCAGCGATGGGGACAGGGGAGTCGATGAGCAGTTCTTC.

CDR3 nucleotides: TGTGCCAGCAGCTTAGGGCAGGGGGCCCTCAATCAGCCCCAGCATTTT. It codes for CASSLGQGALNQPQHF. J is TRBJ1-5 and V is TRBV7-9; 8 nucleotides align to TRBD1. Trimming cost V 1 base and J 3 bases; bases outside gene matches: 5. Germline loops: CDR1 SEHNR, CDR2 FQNEAQ (reference sequence). The CDR3 is 16 amino acids.

This rearrangement joins TRBV5-4 to TRBJ2-3; 12 bases are shared with TRBD2. Germline trimming cut 0 bases from V and 2 bases from J; bases unmatched to any gene: 4. CDR1 and CDR2 (germline): SGHNT, YYREEE (reference sequence). The CDR3 is 17 residues long. The CDR3 DNA follows: TGTGCCAGCAGCTTGGGGGGACTAGCGGGTGTCACAGATACGCAGTATTTT. It is translated as CASSLGGLAGVTDTQYF.

The genes are TRBV28 and TRBJ2-3; 9 positions agree with TRBD1. Germline lookup yields CDR1 MDHEN and CDR2 SYDVKM. CDR3 length equals 15 residues. Trimming cost V 4 bases and J 5 bases; bases outside gene matches: 7. The CDR3 is CASSSRGQGVDTQYF. CDR3 DNA sequence: TGTGCCAGCAGTTCCCGGGGACAGGGAGTAGATACGCAGTATTTT.

The chain is built from TRBV7-9 and TRBJ1-1; a possible D gene is TRBD1 (5 bases). Germline CDR1 SEHNR, CDR2 FQNEAQ (reference sequence). V shed 4 bases and J shed 1 base, with 13 bases lying between them. This CDR3 region has 15 residues. CDR3 protein: CASSSLGVGNTEAFF. The CDR3 bases are TGTGCCAGCAGCTCCTTAGGGGTCGGGAACACTGAAGCTTTCTTT.

This chain links TRBV15 with TRBJ1-1; 10 nucleotides line up with TRBD1. V dropped 3 bases and J dropped 7; count of bases not matched to a gene: 5. The CDR3 extends over 14 amino acids. Germline CDR1 and CDR2: LNHNV and YYDKDF (reference sequence). The CDR3 DNA reads TGTGCCACCAGCAGGGACCGGGACAGGGGTGAAGCTTTCTTT. It is translated as CATSRDRDRGEAFF.

CDR3 sequence (DNA): TGTGCCAGCAGGAGACTAGCGGGGGGGCATCAGTTCTTC. This gives the protein CASRRLAGGHQFF. This rearrangement joins TRBV6-5 to TRBJ2-1; 14 bases line up with TRBD2. Germline V gene lookup returns CDR1 MNHEY and CDR2 SVGAGI. V dropped 6 bases and J dropped 13; count of bases not matched to a gene: 5. This CDR3 is built from 13 residues.

This chain joins TRBV27 and TRBJ2-4; D not certain. The germline V gene has CDR1 MNHEY and CDR2 SMNVEV (reference sequence). The V gene lost 6 bases and the J gene lost 0 bases, with 12 bases spanning the gap. This CDR3 has 15 amino acids. CDR3 bases: TGTGCCAGCAGATCATCCGAGCTAGCCAAAAACATTCAGTACTTC. Its protein is CASRSSELAKNIQYF.

CDR3 sequence: CATAGQTNTGELFF. The CDR3 DNA follows: TGTGCCACCGCGGGACAGACGAACACCGGGGAGCTGTTTTTT. V gene TRBV10-3 combines with J gene TRBJ2-2; possibly TRBD1 for D (7 bases). Germline CDR1 reads ENHRY; CDR2 reads SYGVKD. Between the trimmed V and J ends, which lost 10 bases and 0 bases, there was a span of 12 bases. The CDR3 is 14 residues long.

The chain carries TRBV14 and TRBJ2-3; maybe TRBD2 (6 bases). Germline V gene lookup returns CDR1 SGHDN and CDR2 FVKESK. The CDR3 has 13 residues. Trimming removed 4 bases at V and 4 bases at J, with 9 bases between. The CDR3 spells CASSLEGPDTQYF. The CDR3 nucleotides are TGTGCCAGCAGCCTGGAGGGCCCAGATACGCAGTATTTT.

A few counts support this clone. The V gene is TRBV30, the J gene TRBJ2-7; the match to TRBD2 covers 12 bases. Germline-derived CDR1 and CDR2 are GTSNPN and SVGIG (reference sequence). J gave up 4 bases and V 3 bases, and 7 bases lay outside the gene matches. The CDR3 totals 15 residues. For the CDR3, the DNA is TGTGCCTGGAGGACCGGACTAGCGGGATCGTACGAGCAGTACTTC. This sequence encodes CAWRTGLAGSYEQYF. The whole variable domain, remainder taken from reference TRBV30 and TRBJ2-7, is SQTIHQWPATLVQPVGSPLSLECTVEGTSNPNLYWYRQAAGRGLQLLFYSVGIGQISSEVPQNLSASRPQDRQFILSSKKLLLSDSGFYLCAWRTGLAGSYEQYFGPGTRLTVT.

The chain combines TRBV2 with TRBJ2-1, with D possibly matching TRBD1 (6 bases). Germline V lookup: CDR1 SNHLY, CDR2 FYNNEI. The V end was cut by 10 bases, the J end by 6 bases, with 13 bases between. The CDR3 covers 12 residues. CDR3 region: CATKQGFNEQFF. In nucleotides, the CDR3 is TGTGCCACCAAACAGGGTTTCAATGAGCAGTTCTTC.

The V and J genes are TRBV9 and TRBJ2-1; the match to TRBD2 covers 7 bases. CDR3 length equals 16 residues. The V and J ends lost 0 bases and 4 bases, in that order; junction bases with no gene match: 7. In germline, CDR1 is SGDLS, CDR2 YYNGEE. The CDR3 DNA sequence: TGTGCCAGCAGCGTAGTCCTCGCGGGAGCATACAATGAGCAGTTCTTC. This sequence encodes CASSVVLAGAYNEQFF. The whole variable domain, remainder taken from reference TRBV9 and TRBJ2-1, is DSGVTQTPKHLITATGQRVTLRCSPRSGDLSVYWYQQSLDQGLQFLIQYYNGEERAKGNILERFSAQQFPDLHSELNLSSLELGDSALYFCASSVVLAGAYNEQFFGPGTRLTVL.

The CDR3 region has the DNA TGTGCCAGCAGTGAAGCGCTACAGGGATTTCGAAACACCATATATTTT. Residues: CASSEALQGFRNTIYF. V usage is TRBV6-1 and J usage is TRBJ1-3, with D perhaps TRBD1 (6 bases). This CDR3 is built from 16 residues. The V and J ends lost 0 bases and 5 bases respectively, with 14 bases between them. Germline V gene sequence: CDR1 MNHNS, CDR2 SASEGT.